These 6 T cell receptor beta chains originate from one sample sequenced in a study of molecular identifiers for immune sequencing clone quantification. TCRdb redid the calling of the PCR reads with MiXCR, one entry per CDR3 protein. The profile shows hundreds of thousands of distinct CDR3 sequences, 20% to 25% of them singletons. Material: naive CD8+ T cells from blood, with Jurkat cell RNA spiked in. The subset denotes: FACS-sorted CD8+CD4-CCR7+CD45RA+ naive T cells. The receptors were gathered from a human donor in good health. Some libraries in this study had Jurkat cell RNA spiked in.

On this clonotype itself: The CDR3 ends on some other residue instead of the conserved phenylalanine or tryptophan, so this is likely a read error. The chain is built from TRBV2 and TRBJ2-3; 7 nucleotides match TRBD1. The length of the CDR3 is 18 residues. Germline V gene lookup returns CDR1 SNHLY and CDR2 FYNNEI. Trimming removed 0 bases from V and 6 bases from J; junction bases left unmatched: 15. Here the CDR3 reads CASSEALLGGDLLDTQYS. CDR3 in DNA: TGTGCCAGCAGTGAAGCGCTTCTAGGGGGCGATTTATTGGATACGCAGTATTCT.

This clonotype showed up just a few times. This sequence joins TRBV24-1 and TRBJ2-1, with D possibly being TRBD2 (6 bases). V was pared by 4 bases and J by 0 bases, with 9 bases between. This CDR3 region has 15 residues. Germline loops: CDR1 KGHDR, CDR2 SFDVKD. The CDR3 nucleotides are TGTGCCACCAGTGACCCCGGGAGCTCCTACAATGAGCAGTTCTTC. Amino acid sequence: CATSDPGSSYNEQFF.

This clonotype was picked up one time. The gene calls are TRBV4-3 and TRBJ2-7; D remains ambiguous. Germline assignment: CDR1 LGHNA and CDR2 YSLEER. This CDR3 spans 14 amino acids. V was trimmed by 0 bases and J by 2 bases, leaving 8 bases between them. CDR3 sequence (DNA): TGCGCCAGCAGCCAAGACAGCTACACCTACGAGCAGTACTTC. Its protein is CASSQDSYTYEQYF.

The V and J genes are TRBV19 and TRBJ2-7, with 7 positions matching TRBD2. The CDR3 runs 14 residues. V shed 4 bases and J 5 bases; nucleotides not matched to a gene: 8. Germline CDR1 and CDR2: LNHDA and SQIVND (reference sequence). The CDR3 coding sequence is TGTGCCAGTAGTACTAGCGGAGGGGTTAACGAGCAGTACTTC. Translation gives CASSTSGGVNEQYF.

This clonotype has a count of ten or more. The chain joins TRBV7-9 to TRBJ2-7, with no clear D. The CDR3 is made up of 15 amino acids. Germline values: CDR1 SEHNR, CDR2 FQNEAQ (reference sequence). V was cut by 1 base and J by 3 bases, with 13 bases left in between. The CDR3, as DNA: TGTGCCAGCAGCTTAGTCCTGGGCAGAGACTACGAGCAGTACTTC. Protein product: CASSLVLGRDYEQYF.

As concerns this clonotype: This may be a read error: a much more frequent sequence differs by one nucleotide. Here the CDR3 reads CASGQKNTGAFF. The CDR3 region has the DNA TGTGCCTCAGGACAAAAGAACACTGGAGCTTTCTTT. The chain combines TRBV2 with TRBJ1-1; a weak D match, TRBD1 (5 bases). Germline-derived CDR1 and CDR2 are SNHLY and FYNNEI. This CDR3 is 12 amino acids long.